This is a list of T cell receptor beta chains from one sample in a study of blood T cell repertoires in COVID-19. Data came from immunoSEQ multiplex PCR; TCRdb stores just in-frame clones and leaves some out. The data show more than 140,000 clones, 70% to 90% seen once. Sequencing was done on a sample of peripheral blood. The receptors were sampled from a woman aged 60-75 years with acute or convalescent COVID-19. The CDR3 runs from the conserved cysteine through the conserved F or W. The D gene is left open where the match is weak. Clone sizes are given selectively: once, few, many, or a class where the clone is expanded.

CDR3 protein: CASSQAGGRREQYF
CDR3 DNA: TGTGCCAGCAGTCAGGCAGGGGGCCGTCGGGAGCAGTACTTC
V gene: TRBV6-2/TRBV6-3
clone size: NA
D gene: TRBD1
J gene: TRBJ2-7
CDR3 length: 14

CDR3 protein: CASSLAGEAQYF
CDR3 DNA: TGTGCCAGCAGCTTAGCCGGGGAGGCGCAGTACTTC
V gene: TRBV11-2
clone size: NA
D gene: NA
J gene: TRBJ2-7
CDR3 length: 12

CDR3 protein: CASSHVRGTGMPPLHF
CDR3 DNA: TGCGCCAGCAGCCATGTGAGAGGGACAGGTATGCCACCCCTCCACTTT
V gene: TRBV4-1
clone size: NA
D gene: TRBD1
J gene: TRBJ1-6
CDR3 length: 16

CDR3 protein: CASSYTQDGLGSPLHF
CDR3 DNA: TGTGCCAGCAGTTACACCCAGGACGGACTTGGTTCACCCCTCCACTTT
V gene: TRBV6-6
clone size: NA
D gene: NA
J gene: TRBJ1-6
CDR3 length: 16

CDR3 protein: CASSQDGQGNTDTQYF
CDR3 DNA: TGTGCCAGCAGCCAAGATGGCCAGGGAAATACAGATACGCAGTATTTT
V gene: TRBV4-2
clone size: NA
D gene: NA
J gene: TRBJ2-3
CDR3 length: 16

CDR3 protein: CASSYGFRGRNTEAFF
CDR3 DNA: TGTGCCAGCAGTTATGGGTTCAGGGGGCGAAACACTGAAGCTTTCTTT
V gene: TRBV6-5
clone size: NA
D gene: TRBD1
J gene: TRBJ1-1
CDR3 length: 16

CDR3 protein: CASRPPGRGEYEQYF
CDR3 DNA: TGTGCCAGCAGGCCCCCTGGGCGGGGGGAGTACGAGCAGTACTTC
V gene: TRBV6-5
clone size: NA
D gene: TRBD2
J gene: TRBJ2-7
CDR3 length: 15

CDR3 protein: CASSLALGGVSNQPQHF
CDR3 DNA: TGTGCCAGCAGCTTAGCGCTTGGGGGCGTTAGCAATCAGCCCCAGCATTTT
V gene: TRBV7-8
clone size: NA
D gene: NA
J gene: TRBJ1-5
CDR3 length: 17

CDR3 protein: CASRYDRGAMNTEAFF
CDR3 DNA: TGTGCCAGCAGATACGACAGGGGCGCAATGAACACTGAAGCTTTCTTT
V gene: TRBV28
clone size: NA
D gene: TRBD1
J gene: TRBJ1-1
CDR3 length: 16

CDR3 protein: CASSPRLAGDPYNEQFF
CDR3 DNA: TGTGCCAGCAGCCCTCGACTAGCGGGGGACCCTTACAATGAGCAGTTCTTC
V gene: TRBV11-3
clone size: NA
D gene: TRBD2
J gene: TRBJ2-1
CDR3 length: 17

CDR3 protein: CASSLSSGGNTEAFF
CDR3 DNA: TGTGCCAGCAGTTTGTCTAGTGGAGGGAACACTGAAGCTTTCTTT
V gene: TRBV28
clone size: NA
D gene: NA
J gene: TRBJ1-1
CDR3 length: 15

CDR3 protein: CASSSFRNTEAFF
CDR3 DNA: TGCGCCAGCAGCTCATTCAGGAACACTGAAGCTTTCTTT
V gene: TRBV5-1
clone size: NA
D gene: NA
J gene: TRBJ1-1
CDR3 length: 13

CDR3 protein: CASRRGDRGNYGYTF
CDR3 DNA: TGTGCCAGCAGGCGAGGGGACAGGGGAAACTATGGCTACACCTTC
V gene: TRBV28
clone size: NA
D gene: TRBD1
J gene: TRBJ1-2
CDR3 length: 15

CDR3 protein: CASSPAGLAGRGRNIQYF
CDR3 DNA: TGTGCCAGCAGCCCCGCGGGACTAGCAGGGCGCGGGAGAAACATTCAGTACTTC
V gene: TRBV7-2
clone size: once
D gene: TRBD2
J gene: TRBJ2-4
CDR3 length: 18

CDR3 protein: CASSVPAGIPDTGELFF
CDR3 DNA: TGTGCCAGCAGCGTACCTGCAGGGATTCCCGACACCGGGGAGCTGTTTTTT
V gene: TRBV9
clone size: NA
D gene: NA
J gene: TRBJ2-2
CDR3 length: 17

CDR3 protein: CASSVRGTGEVSGTEAFF
CDR3 DNA: TGTGCCAGTAGTGTTAGGGGGACAGGGGAGGTTTCGGGCACTGAAGCTTTCTTT
V gene: TRBV19
clone size: NA
D gene: TRBD1
J gene: TRBJ1-1
CDR3 length: 18

CDR3 protein: CAWTHEGAAYGYTF
CDR3 DNA: TGTGCCTGGACTCATGAAGGGGCGGCCTATGGCTACACCTTC
V gene: TRBV30
clone size: NA
D gene: NA
J gene: TRBJ1-2
CDR3 length: 14

CDR3 protein: CASSLIPRTGNNQPQHF
CDR3 DNA: TGTGCCAGCAGTTTAATCCCTAGGACAGGGAACAATCAGCCCCAGCATTTT
V gene: TRBV28
clone size: NA
D gene: TRBD1
J gene: TRBJ1-5
CDR3 length: 17

CDR3 protein: CASSPVVTSGNTIYF
CDR3 DNA: TGTGCCAGCTCACCAGTGGTGACAAGTGGAAACACCATATATTTT
V gene: TRBV18
clone size: NA
D gene: NA
J gene: TRBJ1-3
CDR3 length: 15

CDR3 protein: CASSQGTGDPYEQYF
CDR3 DNA: TGTGCCAGCAGCCAAGGGACAGGGGACCCCTACGAGCAGTACTTC
V gene: TRBV14
clone size: few
D gene: TRBD1
J gene: TRBJ2-7
CDR3 length: 15

CDR3 protein: CASRGTTRDNNEQFF
CDR3 DNA: TGTGCCAGTAGGGGGACCACGCGGGATAACAATGAGCAGTTCTTC
V gene: TRBV19
clone size: NA
D gene: NA
J gene: TRBJ2-1
CDR3 length: 15

CDR3 protein: CASSLALQGRAFF
CDR3 DNA: TGTGCCAGCAGCTTGGCCCTACAGGGTAGGGCTTTCTTT
V gene: TRBV12-3/TRBV12-4
clone size: NA
D gene: NA
J gene: TRBJ1-1
CDR3 length: 13

CDR3 protein: CASSFGLAGGSDTGELFF
CDR3 DNA: TGTGCCAGCAGCTTCGGACTAGCGGGGGGGTCGGACACCGGGGAGCTGTTTTTT
V gene: TRBV7-8
clone size: NA
D gene: TRBD2
J gene: TRBJ2-2
CDR3 length: 18

CDR3 protein: CASRQSAWGEAFF
CDR3 DNA: TGTGCCAGCCGACAGAGTGCCTGGGGTGAAGCTTTCTTT
V gene: TRBV28
clone size: NA
D gene: NA
J gene: TRBJ1-1
CDR3 length: 13

CDR3 protein: CASRQASNQPQHF
CDR3 DNA: TGTGCCAGCCGACAGGCGAGCAATCAGCCCCAGCATTTT
V gene: TRBV6-5
clone size: NA
D gene: NA
J gene: TRBJ1-5
CDR3 length: 13

CDR3 protein: CASSEGGPYEQYF
CDR3 DNA: TGTGCCAGCAGTGAAGGGGGGCCCTACGAGCAGTACTTC
V gene: TRBV2
clone size: NA
D gene: NA
J gene: TRBJ2-7
CDR3 length: 13